These 5 T cell receptor beta chains share one sample of origin, sequenced in a study of T cell responses to AZD1222 COVID-19 vaccine. TCRdb's table, derived via immunoSEQ multiplex PCR, lists solely in-frame clones and lacks some. The table records some 150,000 clones, under 95% of them present only once. The sequences come from peripheral blood, collected on day 0 of AZD1222 vaccination. Source of these receptors: an adult in good health.

The chain is built from TRBV5-1 and TRBJ1-2; D remains ambiguous. Germline CDR1 reads SGHRS; CDR2 reads YFSETQ. Trimming removed 0 bases from V and 4 bases from J, with 13 bases in between. The length of the CDR3 is 15 residues. Here the CDR3 reads CASSLGSSNPYGYTF. CDR3 sequence (DNA): TGCGCCAGCAGCTTGGGTAGCAGCAATCCCTATGGCTACACCTTC.

This clone was counted only a few times. This chain joins TRBV7-8 and TRBJ2-5, with TRBD1 identical over 8 bases. V was clipped by 1 base and J by 7 bases; unmatched bases: 11. The CDR3 consists of 16 residues. Germline V gene sequence: CDR1 SGHVS, CDR2 FQNEAQ. The DNA of the CDR3 is TGTGCCAGCAGCTTAGGTCGGACAGGGCCTCGGTTGACCCAGTACTTC. It encodes CASSLGRTGPRLTQYF.

The gene calls are TRBV6-5 and TRBJ1-1, with D hard to call. Germline V gene sequence: CDR1 MNHEY, CDR2 SVGAGI. The V and J ends lost 10 bases and 5 bases respectively, with 14 bases between them. The length of the CDR3 is 12 residues. CDR3 in amino acids: CATRNSGTEAFF. The CDR3 DNA reads as TGTGCCACCCGCAACTCGGGGACTGAAGCTTTCTTT.

The chain links TRBV11-2 to TRBJ2-7, with D unresolved. This CDR3 spans 12 amino acids. Germline V lookup: CDR1 SGHAT, CDR2 FQNNGV. V was shortened by 5 bases and J by 6 bases, with 11 bases between the two germline ends. In DNA form, the CDR3 reads TGTGCCAGCAGCCCGGATCCGGGCGAGCAGTACTTC. This gives the protein CASSPDPGEQYF.

This chain connects TRBV12-3 or TRBV12-4 to TRBJ1-2; D is unresolved. The length of the CDR3 is 12 residues. The V gene lost 3 bases and the J gene lost 2 bases, with 4 bases spanning the gap. The CDR3 coding sequence is TGTGCCAGCAGTTTGAGAAACTATGGCTACACCTTC. This encodes CASSLRNYGYTF.